The 3 T cell receptor beta chains below all came from one sample that was sequenced in a study of post-analysis software for immune sequencing data. Built from TCR beta cDNA, the libraries had unique molecular identifiers in them. A single record per CDR3 protein comes from TCRdb applying MiXCR to the PCR reads. The sample yields approximately 660,000 distinct CDR3 sequences, 59% seen once. Their recognized antigens are unknown. Study-wide results and limits: In patients, four to six TRBV segments were more frequent than in controls, with TRBV5-6, TRBV5-1 and TRBV20-1 among them.

Sequenced sample: blood. These receptors were collected from a girl aged 2 to 10 with multiple sclerosis.

The chain employs TRBV7-2 and TRBJ2-7; maybe TRBD1 (6 bases). The V end lost 2 bases, the J end lost 7 bases, and 18 bases lay between the germline ends. The germline V gene encodes CDR1 SGHTA and CDR2 FQGNSA. CDR3 size: 15 residues. The CDR3 DNA reads TGTGCCAGCAGCTTAAGGGCGGACAGTTTTGGTGAGCAGTACTTC. Protein sequence: CASSLRADSFGEQYF.

This clonotype was seen more than once but under ten times. For the CDR3, the DNA is TGCGCCAGCAGCTTCCGATCAGGACACATTTCTGGGGCCAACGTCCTGACTTTC. Translated: CASSFRSGHISGANVLTF. The V and J genes are TRBV5-1 and TRBJ2-6; maybe TRBD1 (5 bases). This CDR3 has 18 residues. V dropped 2 bases and J dropped 1 base, with 16 bases sitting between them. Germline CDR1 reads SGHRS; CDR2 reads YFSETQ.

The rearrangement uses TRBV6-6 and TRBJ2-7; either TRBD1 or TRBD2 may supply D (5 bases each). CDR1 and CDR2 from the germline V gene are MNHNY and SVGAGI (reference sequence). The CDR3 contains 15 residues. V lost 6 bases, J lost 4 bases, and 19 bases lay in between. CDR3 sequence: CASRPDGTPSYEQYF. CDR3 coding DNA: TGTGCCAGCAGGCCCGACGGGACCCCCTCGTACGAGCAGTACTTC.